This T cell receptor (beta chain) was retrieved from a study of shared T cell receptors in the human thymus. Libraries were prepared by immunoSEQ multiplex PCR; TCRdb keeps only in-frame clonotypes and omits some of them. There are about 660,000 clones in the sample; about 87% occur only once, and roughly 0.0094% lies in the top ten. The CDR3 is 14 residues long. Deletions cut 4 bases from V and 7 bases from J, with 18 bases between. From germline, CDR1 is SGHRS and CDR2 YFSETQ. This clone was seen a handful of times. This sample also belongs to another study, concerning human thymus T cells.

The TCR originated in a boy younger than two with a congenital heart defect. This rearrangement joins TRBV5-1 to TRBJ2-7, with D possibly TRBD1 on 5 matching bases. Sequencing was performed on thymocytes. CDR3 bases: TGCGCCAGCAGCGCTGACAGCCGTCCCCTGGAGCAGTACTTC. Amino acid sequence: CASSADSRPLEQYF.